This T cell receptor beta chain came from a study of Ad26.COV2.S vaccination and SARS-CoV-2 variants. The overall study: Each vaccinee took Ad26.COV2.S intramuscularly, once or twice 56 days apart. Study observations and caveats: Ad26.COV2.S recipients had broader spike-specific TCRs (P = 0.0014). Researchers reported similar non-spike TCR breadth in vaccine and placebo recipients.

Germline loops: CDR1 LNHNV, CDR2 YYDKDF (reference sequence). The CDR3 totals 15 residues. V dropped 5 bases and J dropped 7 bases, with 20 bases sitting between them. Treatment: some 20 received Ad26.COV2.S at low or high dose, single or two shots; about five received placebo; per-sample allocation not given. Samples were taken on day 63 after the first vaccine or placebo injection. The assay was immunoSEQ multiplex PCR, and TCRdb's table has in-frame clones only and misses some. The sample consists of about 350,000 clones, about 87% of them appearing once. Concerning this clone itself: What it recognizes is unknown.

The sample consisted of peripheral blood, taken in a trial of Ad26.COV2.S vaccine versus placebo. This sequence was found in a person between 18 and 60 years old who received the Ad26.COV2.S COVID-19 vaccine or a placebo. The V gene is TRBV15, the J gene TRBJ1-1; D remains unclear. CDR3 sequence reads: CATSSRASSRNEAFF. The CDR3 DNA follows: TGTGCCACCAGCTCCCGGGCCTCTAGTAGGAATGAAGCTTTCTTT. The full variable domain, its missing parts supplied by reference TRBV15 and TRBJ1-1, is DAMVIQNPRYQVTQFGKPVTLSCSQTLNHNVMYWYQQKSSQAPKLLFHYYDKDFNNEADTPDNFQSRRPNTSFCFLDIRSPGLGDTAMYLCATSSRASSRNEAFFGQGTRLTVV.